The 32 T cell receptor beta chains reported below all come from one sample, sequenced in a study of T cell changes during pregnancy in multiple sclerosis. The repertoire was sequenced with immunoSEQ multiplex PCR; TCRdb's copy has only in-frame clones and lacks some. Altogether about 34,000 clones are present, roughly nine tenths being singletons, with the ten largest covering about 3.9%. The specimen was CD8+ T cells from peripheral blood mononuclear cells, collected in the second trimester of pregnancy. The source is a female donor with multiple sclerosis, enrolled in a pregnancy study.

The chain uses TRBV15 and TRBJ1-1; weak D call: TRBD1 (5 bases). Trimming took off 4 bases at V and 3 bases at J, with 12 bases between the two ends. This CDR3 comprises 14 residues. Germline values: CDR1 LNHNV, CDR2 YYDKDF (reference sequence). CDR3 sequence reads: CATSIRAQDTEAFF. The CDR3 region has the DNA TGTGCCACCAGCATCAGGGCGCAGGACACTGAAGCTTTCTTT. Full variable domain (remainder filled in from reference TRBV15 and TRBJ1-1): DAMVIQNPRYQVTQFGKPVTLSCSQTLNHNVMYWYQQKSSQAPKLLFHYYDKDFNNEADTPDNFQSRRPNTSFCFLDIRSPGLGDTAMYLCATSIRAQDTEAFFGQGTRLTVV.

The genes are TRBV7-9 and TRBJ2-7, with 7 bases matching TRBD1. Germline V gene lookup returns CDR1 SEHNR and CDR2 FQNEAQ (reference sequence). The CDR3 covers 15 residues. V lost 5 bases, J lost 7 bases, and 14 bases stayed unmatched. The CDR3, as DNA: TGTGCCAGCAGCCTTTCTGGGACAGTATACGAAGAGCAGTACTTC. Its translation: CASSLSGTVYEEQYF.

This clone was seen just once. The rearrangement uses TRBV11-3 and TRBJ2-2; no clear D. V lost 2 bases and J lost 5, with 6 bases in between. The CDR3 length is 13 residues. Germline CDR1 reads SGHNT; CDR2 reads YENEEA. The CDR3 DNA sequence: TGTGCCAGCAGCTTAATCGCGACCGGGGAGCTGTTTTTT. This gives the protein CASSLIATGELFF.

Comment on this clone: At one of its ends the junction is not consistent with the germline gene, which may arise from a read error. This chain links TRBV30 with TRBJ2-1, with 14 bases fitting TRBD2. CDR3 length: 16 amino acids. CDR1 is GTSNPN, CDR2 SVGIG, per germline (reference sequence). The CDR3 region has the DNA TGTGCCTGGATGGGGACTAGCGGGAGTCTCTACGATGAGCAGTTCTTC. This encodes CAWMGTSGSLYDEQFF.

The V gene is TRBV9, the J gene TRBJ2-7; 8 nucleotides line up with TRBD2. Germline V gives CDR1 SGDLS, CDR2 YYNGEE. The CDR3 extends over 14 amino acids. Trimming cost V 0 bases and J 6 bases; bases outside gene matches: 5. DNA for the CDR3: TGTGCCAGCAGCGTAGACCCAGCGGGAGCCGAGCAGTACTTC. It specifies CASSVDPAGAEQYF. Variable domain in full (rest from reference TRBV9 and TRBJ2-7): DSGVTQTPKHLITATGQRVTLRCSPRSGDLSVYWYQQSLDQGLQFLIQYYNGEERAKGNILERFSAQQFPDLHSELNLSSLELGDSALYFCASSVDPAGAEQYFGPGTRLTVT.

Here the CDR3 DNA reads TGTGCCAGCAGCTTGGATAGCGGGAGGGCCCCCGAGCAGTACTTC. Translating gives CASSLDSGRAPEQYF. The rearrangement uses TRBV5-5 and TRBJ2-7, with 11 bases that match TRBD2. The CDR3 spans 15 residues. Per the germline V gene, CDR1 is SGHKS and CDR2 is YYEKEE (reference sequence). J was trimmed by 6 bases and V by 0 bases; bases with no gene match: 5.

V is TRBV5-4 and J is TRBJ2-6; D remains ambiguous. The V gene lost 1 base and the J gene lost 0 bases, with 5 bases spanning the gap. CDR1 is SGHNT, CDR2 YYREEE, per germline (reference sequence). The CDR3 has 15 residues. In nucleotides, the CDR3 is TGTGCCAGCAGCTTGACAGACTCTGGGGCCAACGTCCTGACTTTC. This translates into CASSLTDSGANVLTF.

The CDR3 loop is CASSVVGLQLTGELFF. The CDR3 DNA reads TGTGCCAGCAGTGTTGTAGGATTACAGCTCACCGGGGAGCTGTTTTTT. The rearrangement joins TRBV6-4 to TRBJ2-2; D not certain. In germline, CDR1 is MRHNA, CDR2 SNTAGT. CDR3 size: 16 residues. V was shortened by 4 bases and J by 4 bases, with 16 bases between the two germline ends.

In its sample, this clone was seen once. The chain is built from TRBV4-1 and TRBJ2-1, with D possibly matching TRBD1 (6 bases). Germline CDR1 MGHRA, CDR2 YSYEKL. V lost 4 bases, J lost 5 bases, and 9 bases lay in between. The CDR3 length is 13 residues. The CDR3 region has the DNA TGCGCCAGCAGCCTCAGGGGCGACAATGAGCAGTTCTTC. Translating gives CASSLRGDNEQFF.

The chain couples TRBV2 to TRBJ2-5; TRBD2 agrees at 8 bases. CDR3 length: 16 residues. The trim removed 3 bases at V and 1 base at J, leaving 7 bases unmatched. The germline CDR1 and CDR2 sequences are SNHLY and FYNNEI. For the CDR3, the DNA is TGTGCCAGCAGTGACGGGGGGGCCGGGACCCAAGAGACCCAGTACTTC. As protein: CASSDGGAGTQETQYF.

The genes are TRBV27 and TRBJ2-3, with 9 bases identical to TRBD1. The J segment lost 3 bases and the V segment lost 2 bases, leaving 0 bases of the junction unmatched. The germline V gene has CDR1 MNHEY and CDR2 SMNVEV (reference sequence). The CDR3 has 14 residues. DNA of the CDR3: TGTGCCAGCAGTTTAGGGACAGGGACAGATACGCAGTATTTT. It encodes CASSLGTGTDTQYF.

V usage is TRBV5-5 and J usage is TRBJ1-5; D possibly corresponds to TRBD1 (5 bases). Trimming took 3 bases from V and 4 from J, leaving 14 bases between them. CDR3 length: 15 amino acids. The germline V gene has CDR1 SGHKS and CDR2 YYEKEE (reference sequence). The CDR3 region is CASSSGLMGNQPQHF. The CDR3 region has the DNA TGTGCCAGCAGCTCGGGACTTATGGGGAATCAGCCCCAGCATTTT.

By its share, this clone is medium-sized. J is TRBJ2-1 and V is TRBV7-3; D remains ambiguous. The CDR3 consists of 14 residues. Trimming left V 5 bases short and J 6 bases short, with 14 bases between. Germline V gives CDR1 SGHTA, CDR2 FQGTGA. CDR3 coding DNA: TGTGCCAGCAGCCCAGGCCTGCACCCCAATGAGCAGTTCTTC. It is translated as CASSPGLHPNEQFF.

The rearrangement links TRBV5-1 to TRBJ1-1, with 10 bases fitting TRBD1. CDR1 is SGHRS and CDR2 is YFSETQ in the germline V gene. This CDR3 spans 16 amino acids. V lost 0 bases, J lost 5 bases, and 7 bases stayed unmatched. The CDR3 nucleotides are TGCGCCAGCAGCTTGGGTCGGGGACAGGGGTGGACTGAAGCTTTCTTT. It is translated as CASSLGRGQGWTEAFF.

This clone has just a few counts. This rearrangement joins TRBV11-2 to TRBJ2-7; maybe TRBD2 (6 bases). CDR3 length: 15 residues. V was pared by 5 bases and J by 2 bases, with 16 bases between. Germline CDR1 reads SGHAT; CDR2 reads FQNNGV. Here the CDR3 DNA reads TGTGCCAGCAGCCAGACCGGGACTCACACCTACGAGCAGTACTTC. It encodes CASSQTGTHTYEQYF.

V is TRBV27 and J is TRBJ1-1; D unresolved. CDR1 MNHEY and CDR2 SMNVEV come from the germline V gene (reference sequence). Trimming left V 5 bases short and J 4 bases short, with 11 bases between. CDR3 length equals 13 residues. Written as DNA, the CDR3 is TGTGCCAGCAGTCCCGGGGTGGGCACTGAAGCTTTCTTT. Translated: CASSPGVGTEAFF.

This sequence joins TRBV10-1 and TRBJ2-7; the D gene is possibly TRBD1 (5 bases). V lost 4 bases, J lost 3 bases, and 7 bases lay in between. This CDR3 has 12 residues. Germline V gene lookup returns CDR1 WNHNN and CDR2 SYGVQD (reference sequence). This CDR3 reads CASSGGGYEQYF. For the CDR3, the DNA is TGCGCCAGCAGTGGGGGCGGCTACGAGCAGTACTTC.

The chain carries TRBV5-6 and TRBJ2-1; 10 bases map to TRBD2. V gave up 2 bases and J gave up 8 bases; unmatched junction bases: 7. CDR1 SGHDT and CDR2 YYEEEE come from the germline V gene. This CDR3 is built from 15 residues. The CDR3 reads CASSLAGGGSDEQFF. Written as DNA, the CDR3 is TGTGCCAGCAGCTTAGCGGGAGGGGGTTCGGATGAGCAGTTCTTC.

The chain carries TRBV21-1 and TRBJ1-1; TRBD1 is the table's D call and was not checked against the DNA. TRBV21-1 is a pseudogene. The CDR3 is made up of 14 amino acids. In nucleotides, the CDR3 is TGTGCCAGCAGCAAAGGCACAGGGCCCACTGAAGCTTTCTTT. Its protein product is CASSKGTGPTEAFF.

V and J are TRBV5-4 and TRBJ1-1; D is undetermined. Germline V lookup: CDR1 SGHNT, CDR2 YYREEE (reference sequence). V was cut by 3 bases and J by 5 bases, with 11 bases left in between. The CDR3 runs 13 residues. The CDR3 protein is CASSSAVGTEAFF. CDR3 bases: TGTGCCAGCAGCTCTGCGGTCGGGACTGAAGCTTTCTTT.

J is TRBJ2-1 and V is TRBV7-6; TRBD2 matches at 7 bases. The CDR3 consists of 17 residues. Per germline, CDR1 SGHVS and CDR2 FNYEAQ. Germline trimming cut 5 bases from V and 8 bases from J; bases unmatched to any gene: 18. The chain's CDR3 is CASSPAGVLLTVDEQFF. The CDR3 nucleotides are TGTGCCAGCAGCCCCGCGGGGGTACTCCTCACTGTGGATGAGCAGTTCTTC. The variable domain in full, with the rest retrieved from reference TRBV7-6 and TRBJ2-1, is GAGVSQSPRYKVTKRGQDVALRCDPISGHVSLYWYRQALGQGPEFLTYFNYEAQQDKSGLPNDRFSAERPEGSISTLTIQRTEQRDSAMYRCASSPAGVLLTVDEQFFGPGTRLTVL.

The sample holds one count of this clone. The chain has TRBV6-4 and TRBJ2-2; D gene unclear. V was clipped by 2 bases and J by 2 bases, with 9 bases between them. Germline values: CDR1 MRHNA, CDR2 SNTAGT. The CDR3 is made up of 15 amino acids. The CDR3 is CASSDIATNTGELFF. The CDR3 DNA reads TGTGCCAGCAGTGACATCGCCACAAACACCGGGGAGCTGTTTTTT.

The rearrangement joins TRBV4-2 to TRBJ2-6; D not certain. The V end was cut by 0 bases, the J end by 0 bases, with 6 bases between. Germline assignment: CDR1 LGHNA and CDR2 YNFKEQ. This CDR3 has 16 residues. CDR3 DNA sequence: TGTGCCAGCAGCCAAGACCTCGGCTCTGGGGCCAACGTCCTGACTTTC. This sequence encodes CASSQDLGSGANVLTF.

The chain couples TRBV2 to TRBJ2-1; 13 bases are shared with TRBD2. Trimming took 6 bases from V and 10 from J; bases not matched to a gene: 12. This CDR3 has 16 amino acids. The V gene's germline CDR1 is SNHLY and CDR2 FYNNEI. CDR3 sequence reads: CASRLTSGRAIGEQFF. Written as DNA, the CDR3 is TGTGCCAGCAGGCTCACTAGCGGGAGGGCCATCGGGGAGCAGTTCTTC.

The chain has TRBV4-1 and TRBJ2-5; 11 positions agree with TRBD2. The CDR3 extends over 15 amino acids. Unmatched junction bases numbered 4, after V lost 5 bases and J lost 2 bases. Germline V gene lookup returns CDR1 MGHRA and CDR2 YSYEKL. DNA of the CDR3: TGCGCCAGCAGCTCCCTAGCGGGAGGACAAGAGACCCAGTACTTC. It encodes CASSSLAGGQETQYF.

This sequence joins TRBV30 and TRBJ2-2; 8 nucleotides match TRBD1. J gave up 6 bases and V 5 bases, and 11 bases lay outside the gene matches. CDR3 length: 15 amino acids. The germline V gene encodes CDR1 GTSNPN and CDR2 SVGIG (reference sequence). CDR3 loop: CAWGWLTGGSGELFF. CDR3 nucleotides: TGTGCCTGGGGTTGGTTAACAGGGGGTTCCGGGGAGCTGTTTTTT.

The V and J genes are TRBV27 and TRBJ1-5; D not resolved. CDR3 size: 15 residues. The germline gives CDR1 MNHEY, CDR2 SMNVEV (reference sequence). The ends were cut back, 2 bases at V and 3 bases at J, with 11 bases in the middle. This CDR3 is CASSLMGSHNQPQHF. The DNA for the CDR3 is TGTGCCAGCAGTTTAATGGGCAGCCACAATCAGCCCCAGCATTTT.

The rearrangement joins TRBV4-1 to TRBJ2-1; 8 nucleotides align to TRBD2. The CDR3 runs to 16 residues. The V and J ends lost 0 bases and 4 bases, in that order; junction bases with no gene match: 5. Germline loops: CDR1 MGHRA, CDR2 YSYEKL. Here the CDR3 reads CASSQEETSDYNEQFF. CDR3 DNA sequence: TGCGCCAGCAGCCAAGAAGAGACTAGCGATTACAATGAGCAGTTCTTC.

This sequence joins TRBV5-1 and TRBJ2-7, with 10 positions matching TRBD1. Losses at the gene ends were 4 bases for V and 5 bases for J; bases not matched to a gene: 15. The germline V gene has CDR1 SGHRS and CDR2 YFSETQ. The CDR3 is made up of 17 amino acids. The CDR3 loop reads CASSRQGQGLFVDEQYF. CDR3 in DNA: TGCGCCAGCAGCCGTCAGGGACAGGGGCTCTTCGTGGACGAGCAGTACTTC.

CDR3 DNA: TGTGCCTGGAGTGGGGGCCTTGAAGCTTTCTTT. Translated: CAWSGGLEAFF. The V call is TRBV30, the J call TRBJ1-1; possible D gene TRBD1, 5 bases. CDR3 length: 11 residues. V lost 1 base, J lost 7 bases, and 7 bases lay in between. Germline V gene lookup returns CDR1 GTSNPN and CDR2 SVGIG (reference sequence).

The genes are TRBV27 and TRBJ2-5, with TRBD2 matching 10 bases. Germline assignment: CDR1 MNHEY and CDR2 SMNVEV (reference sequence). V shed 6 bases and J 1 base; nucleotides not matched to a gene: 5. The CDR3 runs to 15 residues. The CDR3 region is CASSRTSGPQETQYF. CDR3 DNA: TGTGCCAGCAGCCGGACTAGCGGTCCCCAAGAGACCCAGTACTTC.

This sequence joins TRBV9 and TRBJ2-1; possible D gene TRBD2, 6 bases. Deletions cut 3 bases from V and 1 base from J, with 14 bases between. The CDR3 extends over 16 amino acids. The germline V gene has CDR1 SGDLS and CDR2 YYNGEE. The CDR3 reads CASSGGDSGSYNEQFF. In DNA form, the CDR3 reads TGTGCCAGCAGCGGGGGGGATAGCGGTTCCTACAATGAGCAGTTCTTC.